This entry is about one T cell receptor beta chain. The data are from a study of CD8 T cells in Susac syndrome. FACS was used to enrich TEMRA cells, whereas the CD8+ and CD4+ T cells were obtained by negative isolation. V was pared by 4 bases and J by 3 bases, with 8 bases between. The CDR3 sequence is 13 residues long. The germline gives CDR1 SGHNT, CDR2 YYREEE (reference sequence). An amount of RNA that ranged from roughly 0.45 to 1 ug was reverse transcribed with random hexamers. The method of amplification for TCR beta CDR3 was immunoSEQ multiplex PCR, covering 54 Vbeta and 13 Jbeta. TCRdb processed the immunoSEQ multiplex PCR reads anew with MiXCR; each CDR3 protein has one entry. Here the sample spans some 200,000 distinct CDR3 sequences, 95% being singletons.

What was sequenced was CD4+ T cells from PBMCs. This clonotype originated in a human donor with multiple sclerosis. The chain joins TRBV5-4 to TRBJ2-1; D is ambiguous. The CDR3 nucleotides read TGTGCCAGCAGCAAGGACGGCTACAATGAGCAGTTCTTC. This sequence encodes CASSKDGYNEQFF.